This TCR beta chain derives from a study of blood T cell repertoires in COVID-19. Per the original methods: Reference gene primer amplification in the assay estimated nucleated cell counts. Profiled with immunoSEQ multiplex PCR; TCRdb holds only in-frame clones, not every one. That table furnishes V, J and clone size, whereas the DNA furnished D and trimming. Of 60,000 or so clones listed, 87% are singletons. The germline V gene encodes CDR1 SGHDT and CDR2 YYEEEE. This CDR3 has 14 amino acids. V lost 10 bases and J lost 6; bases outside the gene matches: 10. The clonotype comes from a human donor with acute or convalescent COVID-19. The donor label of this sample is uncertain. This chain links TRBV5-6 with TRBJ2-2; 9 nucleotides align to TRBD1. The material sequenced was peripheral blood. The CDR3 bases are TGTGCCGGGATGGACAGGGGTGGATCCGGGGAGCTGTTTTTT. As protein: CAGMDRGGSGELFF.